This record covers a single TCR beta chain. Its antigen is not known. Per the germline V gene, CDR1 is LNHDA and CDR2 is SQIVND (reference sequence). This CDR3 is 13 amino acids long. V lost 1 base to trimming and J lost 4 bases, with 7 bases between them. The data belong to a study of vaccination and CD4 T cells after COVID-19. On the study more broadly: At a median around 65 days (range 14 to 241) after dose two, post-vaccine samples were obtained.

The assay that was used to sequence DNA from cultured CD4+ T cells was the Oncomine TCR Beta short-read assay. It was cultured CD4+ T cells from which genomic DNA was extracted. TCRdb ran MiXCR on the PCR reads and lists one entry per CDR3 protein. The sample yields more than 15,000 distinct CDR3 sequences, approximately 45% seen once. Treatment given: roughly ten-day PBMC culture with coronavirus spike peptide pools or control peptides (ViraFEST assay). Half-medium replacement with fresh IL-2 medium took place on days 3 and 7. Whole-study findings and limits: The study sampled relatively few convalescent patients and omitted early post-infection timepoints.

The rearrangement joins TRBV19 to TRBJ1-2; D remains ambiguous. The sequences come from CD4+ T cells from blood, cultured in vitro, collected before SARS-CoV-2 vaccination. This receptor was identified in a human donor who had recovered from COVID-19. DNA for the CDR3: TGTGCCAGTAGTATAGGCCGGGGCTATGGCTACACCTTC. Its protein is CASSIGRGYGYTF.